Presented here are 26 T cell receptor beta chains from one specimen sequenced in a study of shared clonotypes between healthy human individuals. Clones were read by immunoSEQ multiplex PCR, and TCRdb kept only the in-frame ones, dropping some. The table includes about half a million clones, roughly 80% detected once. The sample taken for sequencing was PBMCs. The receptor set was obtained from a woman aged 40-49 years in good health. Some clones in this sample may be carry-over from other donors' samples.

CDR3: CASSLIRGKNTEAFF. In DNA form, the CDR3 reads TGTGCCAGCAGCTTAATCCGGGGTAAGAACACTGAAGCTTTCTTT. This chain uses TRBV11-2 with TRBJ1-1; D is ambiguous. V lost 2 bases and J 1 base, leaving 11 bases between the germline ends. CDR1 SGHAT and CDR2 FQNNGV come from the germline V gene. The CDR3 has 15 amino acids.

The chain links TRBV7-2 to TRBJ2-7; 7 nucleotides align to TRBD1. This CDR3 has 15 residues. V dropped 4 bases and J dropped 4; count of bases not matched to a gene: 10. Germline V gene data show CDR1 as SGHTA and CDR2 as FQGNSA. The CDR3 DNA follows: TGTGCCAGCAGCTCCAACCCGGGACAGCAATACGAGCAGTACTTC. This sequence encodes CASSSNPGQQYEQYF.

This clone appeared a single time. The rearrangement links TRBV9 to TRBJ2-7; TRBD2 matches 14 bases. After removal of 3 bases from V and 5 bases from J, the junction contained 4 bases not matched to a gene. Germline CDR1 is SGDLS and CDR2 is YYNGEE. The CDR3 consists of 15 residues. The CDR3 here is CASSAGTSGSHEQYF. CDR3 nucleotide sequence: TGTGCCAGCAGCGCCGGGACTAGCGGGAGCCACGAGCAGTACTTC.

The chain recombines TRBV2 with TRBJ1-3; D gene ambiguous. This CDR3 spans 13 amino acids. Germline CDR1 and CDR2: SNHLY and FYNNEI. Trimming took off 0 bases at V and 7 bases at J, with 7 bases between the two ends. The CDR3 DNA is TGTGCCAGCAGTGAAGCTATTACCAACACCATATATTTT. Its protein product is CASSEAITNTIYF.

V usage is TRBV5-1 and J usage is TRBJ1-5; 7 bases agree with TRBD1. Germline V gene data show CDR1 as SGHRS and CDR2 as YFSETQ. The CDR3 covers 15 residues. J was trimmed by 4 bases and V by 0 bases; bases with no gene match: 4. CDR3 nucleotide sequence: TGCGCCAGCAGCTTGGAGGCAGGGGGAAATCAGCCCCAGCATTTT. Translation gives CASSLEAGGNQPQHF.

This clone has more than one count but fewer than ten. Given a far larger clone just one base away, this is likely a sequencing read error. J is TRBJ1-2 and V is TRBV10-3; no firm D call. V lost 6 bases to trimming and J lost 1 base, with 12 bases between them. Germline loops: CDR1 ENHRY, CDR2 SYGVKD. CDR3 length: 14 amino acids. The CDR3 DNA sequence: TGTGCCATCAGAGCCTGGAACAGTAACTATGGCTACACCTTC. Its translation: CAIRAWNSNYGYTF.

A word on this clone: A far larger clone is one base from this, pointing to a likely read error. The chain employs TRBV4-3 and TRBJ2-1, with a possible D match to TRBD2 (6 bases). The CDR3 has 16 amino acids. Germline CDR1 reads LGHNA; CDR2 reads YSLEER. Trimming left V 4 bases short and J 4 bases short, with 17 bases between. CDR3: CASSPDEGRGYNEQFF. Here the CDR3 DNA reads TGCGCCAGCAGCCCAGATGAGGGACGGGGGTACAATGAGCAGTTCTTC.

Comment on this clone: The junction departs from germline at one end; a sequencing error may be responsible. The J gene is TRBJ1-1, the V gene TRBV5-1; 7 nucleotides agree with TRBD1. Germline CDR1 and CDR2: SGHRS and YFSETQ. This CDR3 region has 15 residues. The CDR3: CASSQPGGGGTEAFF. CDR3 sequence (DNA): TGTGCCAGCAGCCAACCTGGAGGGGGCGGCACTGAAGCTTTCTTT.

The gene calls are TRBV10-1 and TRBJ2-2; D gene unclear. Germline V gene data show CDR1 as WNHNN and CDR2 as SYGVQD (reference sequence). Trimming left V 2 bases short and J 6 bases short, with 10 bases between. This CDR3 region has 14 residues. The CDR3 spells CASSEGASPGELFF. CDR3 in DNA: TGCGCCAGCAGTGAGGGCGCTAGTCCCGGGGAGCTGTTTTTT.

The gene calls are TRBV5-1 and TRBJ2-1; tentative D call: TRBD2 (6 bases). V lost 0 bases and J lost 0, with 16 bases in between. The CDR3 is 18 residues long. The germline V gene has CDR1 SGHRS and CDR2 YFSETQ. The CDR3: CASSLDKLSGPSYNEQFF. CDR3 bases: TGCGCCAGCAGCTTGGACAAACTTAGCGGCCCCTCCTACAATGAGCAGTTCTTC.

The chain carries TRBV5-6 and TRBJ2-7; weak D call: TRBD2 (5 bases). Looked up from germline, CDR1 is SGHDT and CDR2 is YYEEEE. The CDR3 totals 13 residues. V was pared by 2 bases and J by 6 bases, with 12 bases between. CDR3 residues: CASSFGLAGEQYF. The CDR3 coding sequence is TGTGCCAGCAGCTTCGGGCTAGCCGGCGAGCAGTACTTC.

This clone was counted ten times or more. The genes are TRBV6-5 and TRBJ1-4, with 9 bases that match TRBD1. The germline gives CDR1 MNHEY, CDR2 SVGAGI. The CDR3 runs to 15 residues. J lost 8 bases, V lost 0 bases, and 4 bases had no gene match. DNA of the CDR3: TGTGCCAGCAGTTACTCGACAGGGGGAGTGGAAAAACTGTTTTTT. Amino acids: CASSYSTGGVEKLFF.

This chain uses TRBV5-1 with TRBJ1-1; 11 bases align to TRBD1. Germline loops: CDR1 SGHRS, CDR2 YFSETQ. This CDR3 contains 14 residues. After removal of 3 bases from V and 5 bases from J, the junction contained 3 bases not matched to a gene. Written as DNA, the CDR3 is TGCGCCAGCAGCTGGGACAGGGGGGAAACTGAAGCTTTCTTT. As protein: CASSWDRGETEAFF. Filled out from reference TRBV5-1 and TRBJ1-1, the complete variable domain reads KAGVTQTPRYLIKTRGQQVTLSCSPISGHRSVSWYQQTPGQGLQFLFEYFSETQRNKGNFPGRFSGRQFSNSRSEMNVSTLELGDSALYLCASSWDRGETEAFFGQGTRLTVV.

At least ten counts were recorded for this clone. In the same sample, other DNA sequences code for this CDR3. This chain joins TRBV15 and TRBJ2-3; the match to TRBD2 covers 7 bases. Germline CDR1 and CDR2: LNHNV and YYDKDF (reference sequence). Trimming took 5 bases from V and 5 from J; bases not matched to a gene: 10. This CDR3 has 15 residues. The CDR3 sequence: CATSSNAGEVDTQYF. As DNA, the CDR3 is TGTGCCACCAGCTCGAATGCGGGAGAGGTAGATACGCAGTATTTT.

This clone showed up just once. The genes are TRBV6-1 and TRBJ2-3; D gene uncertain. CDR1 and CDR2 (germline): MNHNS, SASEGT. The ends were cut back, 7 bases at V and 3 bases at J, with 5 bases in the middle. The CDR3 contains 11 residues. The chain's CDR3 is CASMATDTQYF. CDR3 in DNA: TGTGCCAGCATGGCAACAGATACGCAGTATTTT.

CDR3 sequence reads: CASKWDRAYEQYF. CDR3 nucleotide sequence: TGTGCCAGCAAATGGGACAGGGCTTACGAGCAGTACTTC. V gene TRBV2 combines with J gene TRBJ2-7; 9 bases fit TRBD1. Germline values: CDR1 SNHLY, CDR2 FYNNEI. The V gene end was trimmed by 7 bases and the J gene end by 4 bases; junction bases not matched to a gene: 5. This CDR3 spans 13 amino acids.

Concerning this clone: A much larger clone lies a single base off, so this may be a read error. This specimen includes other DNA sequences encoding the same CDR3. The chain is built from TRBV7-6 and TRBJ2-2; D unclear. CDR3 length: 16 amino acids. Germline loops: CDR1 SGHVS, CDR2 FNYEAQ. The germline V and J ends were trimmed by 2 bases and 2 bases, with 12 bases remaining between them. CDR3 in amino acids: CASSLMGGTNTGELFF. The DNA of the CDR3 is TGTGCCAGCAGCTTAATGGGCGGTACCAACACCGGGGAGCTGTTTTTT.

CDR3 coding DNA: TGTGCCAGCATGAGTCCGGGATTTAGACCCTCCTACAATGAGCAGTTCTTC. Translated: CASMSPGFRPSYNEQFF. The chain is built from TRBV28 and TRBJ2-1, with a weak D call TRBD2 (5 bases). The CDR3 runs to 17 residues. Germline-derived CDR1 and CDR2 are MDHEN and SYDVKM. Trimming removed 7 bases at V and 0 bases at J, with 19 bases between.

The rearrangement uses TRBV11-2 and TRBJ2-7; D gene unclear. The germline V gene has CDR1 SGHAT and CDR2 FQNNGV. V shed 3 bases and J shed 5 bases, with 5 bases lying between them. This CDR3 spans 11 amino acids. The CDR3 loop is CASSFSNEQYF. CDR3 DNA: TGTGCCAGCAGCTTCTCTAACGAGCAGTACTTC.

As for this clone: At one end, the junction sequence differs from germline, possibly due to a read error. The chain links TRBV5-1 to TRBJ2-2; tentatively, D is TRBD1 or TRBD2 (6 bases each). CDR3 size: 16 residues. Germline V gene lookup returns CDR1 SGHRS and CDR2 YFSETQ. CDR3 loop: CASSLGQGGSTGELFF. DNA of the CDR3: TGCGCCAGCAGTTTGGGCCAAGGGGGGTCCACCGGGGAGCTGTTTTTT.

V usage is TRBV7-2 and J usage is TRBJ2-3; D remains unclear. Trimming removed 5 bases from V and 1 base from J, with 7 bases in between. CDR3 size: 13 residues. The germline gives CDR1 SGHTA, CDR2 FQGNSA. CDR3: CASSPYGTDTQYF. CDR3 coding DNA: TGTGCCAGCAGCCCGTATGGCACAGATACGCAGTATTTT.

The J gene is TRBJ2-7, the V gene TRBV5-5; D is perhaps TRBD2 (6 bases). Germline V gives CDR1 SGHKS, CDR2 YYEKEE (reference sequence). V was trimmed by 2 bases and J by 3 bases, leaving 12 bases between them. The CDR3 contains 14 residues. CDR3 in DNA: TGTGCCAGCAGCTTAGGCGGGGTCGGCTACGAGCAGTACTTC. Encoded protein: CASSLGGVGYEQYF.

This sequence joins TRBV10-3 and TRBJ2-6, with D hard to call. The germline V gene encodes CDR1 ENHRY and CDR2 SYGVKD. The CDR3 spans 16 residues. V gave up 0 bases and J gave up 0 bases, with 6 bases separating them. CDR3 coding DNA: TGTGCCATCAGTGAGTCGTGGTTCTCTGGGGCCAACGTCCTGACTTTC. Translation: CAISESWFSGANVLTF.

Of note for this clone: The same CDR3 can be traced to other DNA sequences in this sample. The V gene is TRBV28, the J gene TRBJ1-3, with 8 positions matching TRBD1. Germline V lookup: CDR1 MDHEN, CDR2 SYDVKM. With 5 bases clipped from V and 0 bases from J, the junction kept 3 bases outside the gene matches. There are 15 residues in the CDR3. CDR3 nucleotides: TGTGCCAGCAGTCCAGGGGGCCACTCTGGAAACACCATATATTTT. Amino acids: CASSPGGHSGNTIYF.

The CDR3 protein is CASSSQGAGTEAFF. The CDR3 DNA is TGTGCCAGCAGCTCACAGGGCGCGGGCACTGAAGCTTTCTTT. The gene calls are TRBV5-6 and TRBJ1-1; D might be TRBD1 (6 bases). Germline CDR1 reads SGHDT; CDR2 reads YYEEEE. The CDR3 totals 14 residues. The V end was cut by 3 bases, the J end by 4 bases, with 13 bases between.

The V call is TRBV9, the J call TRBJ2-5, with D unclear. V was shortened by 3 bases and J by 2 bases, with 14 bases between the two germline ends. Germline CDR1 reads SGDLS; CDR2 reads YYNGEE. The CDR3 contains 15 residues. CDR3: CASSGGRAPQETQYF. The CDR3 DNA sequence: TGTGCCAGCAGCGGCGGCCGGGCACCGCAAGAGACCCAGTACTTC.